This TCR beta chain was sequenced during a study of blood T cell repertoires in COVID-19. Study details: Some COVID-19 samples were acute and others convalescent; all came from the United States, Italy and Spain. PBMCs, B-cell-depleted T cells, or T cells were the source of the cDNA or gDNA that made up the material.

As originally analysed: Reference gene primer amplification in the assay estimated nucleated cell counts. Sequenced by immunoSEQ multiplex PCR; TCRdb stores in-frame clones only, minus some. Clone size and the V and J calls come from that table; the DNA yielded D and trimming. This table has approximately 77,000 clones, less than 85% appearing once. Germline CDR1 reads SQVTM; CDR2 reads ANQGSEA. V was trimmed by 0 bases and J by 10 bases, leaving 23 bases between them. This CDR3 is built from 16 residues. The sample was peripheral blood. This sequence was found in a woman in her 70s with acute or convalescent COVID-19. The J gene is TRBJ2-3, the V gene TRBV29-1; D perhaps matches TRBD1 (6 bases). CDR3: CSVEEPGDNPSWAQYF. In nucleotides, the CDR3 is TGCAGCGTTGAAGAACCAGGGGACAACCCCAGTTGGGCGCAGTATTTT.